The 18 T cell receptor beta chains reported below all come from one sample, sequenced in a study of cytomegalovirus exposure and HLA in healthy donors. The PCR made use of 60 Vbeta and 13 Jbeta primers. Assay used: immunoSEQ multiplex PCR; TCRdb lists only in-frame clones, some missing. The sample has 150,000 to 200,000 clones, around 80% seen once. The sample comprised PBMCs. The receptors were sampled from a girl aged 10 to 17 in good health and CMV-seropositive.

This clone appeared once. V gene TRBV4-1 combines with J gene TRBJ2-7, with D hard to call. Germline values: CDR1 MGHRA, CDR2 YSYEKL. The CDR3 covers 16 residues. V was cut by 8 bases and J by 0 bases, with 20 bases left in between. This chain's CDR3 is CASSHPVVVSSYEQYF. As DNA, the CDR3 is TGCGCCAGCTCCCATCCGGTGGTGGTGAGCTCCTACGAGCAGTACTTC.

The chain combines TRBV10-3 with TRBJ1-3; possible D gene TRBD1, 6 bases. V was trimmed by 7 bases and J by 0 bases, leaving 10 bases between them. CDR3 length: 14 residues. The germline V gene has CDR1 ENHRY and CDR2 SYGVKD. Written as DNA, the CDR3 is TGTGCCATCAACAGGGAGAGCTCTGGAAACACCATATATTTT. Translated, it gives CAINRESSGNTIYF.

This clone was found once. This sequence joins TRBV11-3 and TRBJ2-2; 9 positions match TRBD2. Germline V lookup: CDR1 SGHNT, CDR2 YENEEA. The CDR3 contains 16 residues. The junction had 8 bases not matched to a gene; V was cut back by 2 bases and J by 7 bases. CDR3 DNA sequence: TGTGCCAGCAGCTTATTTAGCGGGAGAAGCGGCGGGGAGCTGTTTTTT. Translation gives CASSLFSGRSGGELFF.

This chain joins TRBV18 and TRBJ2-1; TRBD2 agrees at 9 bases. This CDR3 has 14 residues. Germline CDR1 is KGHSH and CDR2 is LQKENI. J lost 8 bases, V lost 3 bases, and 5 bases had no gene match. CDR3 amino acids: CASSPSGSNYEQFF. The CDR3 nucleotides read TGTGCCAGCTCACCTAGCGGGAGTAACTATGAGCAGTTCTTC.

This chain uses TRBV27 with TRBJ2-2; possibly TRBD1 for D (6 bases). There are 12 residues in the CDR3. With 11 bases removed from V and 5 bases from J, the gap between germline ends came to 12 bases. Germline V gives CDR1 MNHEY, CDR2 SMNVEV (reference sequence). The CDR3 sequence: CAVTGSTGELFF. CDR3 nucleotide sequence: TGTGCCGTAACAGGGTCGACCGGGGAGCTGTTTTTT.

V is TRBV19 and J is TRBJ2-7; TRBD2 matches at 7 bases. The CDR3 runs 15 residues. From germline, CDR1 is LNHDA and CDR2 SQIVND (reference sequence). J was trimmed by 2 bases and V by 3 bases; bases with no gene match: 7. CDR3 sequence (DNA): TGTGCCAGTAGTATCTCCACTAGCGAGACCTACGAGCAGTACTTC. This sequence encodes CASSISTSETYEQYF.

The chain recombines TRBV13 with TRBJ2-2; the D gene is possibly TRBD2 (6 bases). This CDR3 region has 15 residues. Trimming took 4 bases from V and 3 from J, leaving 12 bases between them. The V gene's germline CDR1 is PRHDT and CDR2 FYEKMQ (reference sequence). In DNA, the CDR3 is TGTGCCAGCAGCTCTTACGGGGGAGACACCGGGGAGCTGTTTTTT. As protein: CASSSYGGDTGELFF.

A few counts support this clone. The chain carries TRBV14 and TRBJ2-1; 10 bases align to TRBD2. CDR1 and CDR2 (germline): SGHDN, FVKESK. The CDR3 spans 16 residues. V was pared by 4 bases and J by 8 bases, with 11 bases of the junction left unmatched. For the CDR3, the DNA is TGTGCCAGCAGCCCCCCAGGAGCGGGAGGGCGGGATGAGCAGTTCTTC. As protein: CASSPPGAGGRDEQFF.

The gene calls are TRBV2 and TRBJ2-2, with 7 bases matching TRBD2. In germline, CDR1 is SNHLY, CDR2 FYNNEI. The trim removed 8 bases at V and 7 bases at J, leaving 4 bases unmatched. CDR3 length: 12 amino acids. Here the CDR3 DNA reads TGTGCCAGCGGGGGGGATGGCGGGGAGCTGTTTTTT. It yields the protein CASGGDGGELFF.

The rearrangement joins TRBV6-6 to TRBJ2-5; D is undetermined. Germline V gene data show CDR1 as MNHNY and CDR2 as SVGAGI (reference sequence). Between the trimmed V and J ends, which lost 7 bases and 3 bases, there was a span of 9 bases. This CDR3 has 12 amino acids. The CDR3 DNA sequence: TGTGCCAGCACGGAGCAGAAAGAGACCCAGTACTTC. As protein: CASTEQKETQYF.

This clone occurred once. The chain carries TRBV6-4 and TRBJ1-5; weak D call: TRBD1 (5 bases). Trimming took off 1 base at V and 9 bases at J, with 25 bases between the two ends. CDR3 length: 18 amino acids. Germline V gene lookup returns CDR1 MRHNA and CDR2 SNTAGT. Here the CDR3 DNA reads TGTGCCAGCAGTGACTGTCTTACTTGGGGCGCGGAACAATCGCCCCAGCATTTT. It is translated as CASSDCLTWGAEQSPQHF.

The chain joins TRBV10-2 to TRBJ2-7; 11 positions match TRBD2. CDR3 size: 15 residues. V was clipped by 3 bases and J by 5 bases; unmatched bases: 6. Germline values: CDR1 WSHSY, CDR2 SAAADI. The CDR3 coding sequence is TGCGCCAGCAGTGACCGTAGCGGGAGGGCCGACGAGCAGTACTTC. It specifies CASSDRSGRADEQYF.

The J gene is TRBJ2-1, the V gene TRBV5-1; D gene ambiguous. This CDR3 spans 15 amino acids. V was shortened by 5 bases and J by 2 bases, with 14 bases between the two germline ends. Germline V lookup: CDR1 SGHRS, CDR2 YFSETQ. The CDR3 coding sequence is TGCGCCAGCAGAATGAGAACAGTTACCTACAATGAGCAGTTCTTC. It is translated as CASRMRTVTYNEQFF.

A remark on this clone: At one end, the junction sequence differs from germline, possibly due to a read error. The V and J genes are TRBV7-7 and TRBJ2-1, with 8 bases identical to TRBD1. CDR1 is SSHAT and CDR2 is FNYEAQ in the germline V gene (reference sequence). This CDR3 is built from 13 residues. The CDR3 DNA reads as TGTGCTAGCAGCTCCGGGACAGGATATGAGCAGTTCTTC. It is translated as CASSSGTGYEQFF.

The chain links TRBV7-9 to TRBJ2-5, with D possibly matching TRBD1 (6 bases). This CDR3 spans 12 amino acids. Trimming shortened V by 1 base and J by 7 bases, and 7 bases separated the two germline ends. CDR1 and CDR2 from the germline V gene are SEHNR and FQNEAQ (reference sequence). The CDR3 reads CASSLEGGTQYF. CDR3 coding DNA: TGTGCCAGCAGCTTAGAAGGGGGGACCCAGTACTTC.

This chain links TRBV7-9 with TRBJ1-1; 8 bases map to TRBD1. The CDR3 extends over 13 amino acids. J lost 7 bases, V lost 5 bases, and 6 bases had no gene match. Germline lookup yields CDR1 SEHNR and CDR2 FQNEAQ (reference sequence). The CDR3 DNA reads TGTGCCAGCAGCGGCCACAGGGGGGGTGAAGCTTTCTTT. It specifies CASSGHRGGEAFF.

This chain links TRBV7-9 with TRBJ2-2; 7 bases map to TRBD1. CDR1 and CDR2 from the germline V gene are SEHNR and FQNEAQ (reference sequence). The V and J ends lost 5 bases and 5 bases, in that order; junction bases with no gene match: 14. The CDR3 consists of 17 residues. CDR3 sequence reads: CASSPPAQGESTGELFF. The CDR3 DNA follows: TGTGCCAGCAGCCCCCCGGCCCAGGGGGAGAGTACCGGGGAGCTGTTTTTT. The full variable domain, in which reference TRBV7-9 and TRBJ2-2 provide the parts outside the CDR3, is DTGVSQNPRHKITKRGQNVTFRCDPISEHNRLYWYRQTLGQGPEFLTYFQNEAQLEKSRLLSDRFSAERPKGSFSTLEIQRTEQGDSAMYLCASSPPAQGESTGELFFGEGSRLTVL.

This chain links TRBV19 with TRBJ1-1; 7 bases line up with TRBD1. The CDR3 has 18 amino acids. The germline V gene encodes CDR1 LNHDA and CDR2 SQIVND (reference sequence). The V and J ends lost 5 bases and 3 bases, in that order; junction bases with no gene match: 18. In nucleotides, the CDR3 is TGTGCCAGTAGTCCATGGCAGGGGGGAGGTAAAAAGGACACTGAAGCTTTCTTT. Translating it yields CASSPWQGGGKKDTEAFF.